This record concerns one T cell receptor (beta chain) sequence. This sample was taken from a study of blood T cell repertoires in COVID-19. Study-wide context: From the United States, Italy and Spain came samples of acute and convalescent COVID-19. PBMCs, B-cell-depleted T cells, or T cells were the source of the cDNA or gDNA that made up the material.

This CDR3 is built from 14 residues. The germline V gene has CDR1 WSHSY and CDR2 SAAADI. The trim removed 6 bases at V and 4 bases at J, leaving 5 bases unmatched. In the authors' methods: Using reference gene primer amplification, nucleated cell counts were estimated. Method: immunoSEQ multiplex PCR; TCRdb's copy keeps in-frame clones and lacks some. Clonal size and the V and J genes are those of that table, whereas D and trimming came from the DNA. The profile covers around 60,000 clones, with 81% appearing a single time and about 16% taken by the ten largest. The sequencing sample was made of peripheral blood. The sequence came from a man of 80 years or more with acute or convalescent COVID-19. The chain uses TRBV10-2 and TRBJ1-1; 10 bases fit TRBD1. The CDR3, as DNA: TGCGCCAGCAGGGGGACAGGGGACCTCACTGAAGCTTTCTTT. This codes for CASRGTGDLTEAFF.